Reported below is one T cell receptor beta chain. Its antigen is not known. This sample was included in a study of cytomegalovirus exposure and HLA in healthy donors. Overall study results and limits: A later analysis found TCR association rates differed by HLA locus, highest for DRB1 and lowest for HLA-C. Follow-up analysis later connected one missense variant in DCLRE1C with trimming of TCR beta V- and J-genes. In a later analysis, common viral pathogens appeared linked to several of the most significant clusters.

Germline lookup yields CDR1 SGHAT and CDR2 FQNNGV. With 5 bases clipped from V and 15 bases from J, the junction kept 13 bases outside the gene matches. The CDR3 is 13 residues long. PCR used 60 Vbeta primers and 13 Jbeta primers. Repertoires were generated with immunoSEQ multiplex PCR, while TCRdb's copy carries only in-frame clones and drops some. The sample consists of 150,000 to 200,000 clones, roughly 75% of them appearing once. This receptor was identified in a woman aged 40-49 years in good health and CMV-seropositive. The source material was PBMCs. The rearrangement joins TRBV11-2 to TRBJ2-1; 7 bases align to TRBD1. The CDR3 here is CASSPTTSGGRFF. In DNA, the CDR3 is TGTGCCAGCAGCCCGACTACTTCAGGGGGACGGTTCTTC.